This TCR beta chain originates from a study of CD8 T cells in ankylosing spondylitis. TCRdb reprocessed the 5' RACE reads via MiXCR and lists one record per CDR3 protein. The table has around 180,000 distinct CDR3 sequences, roughly 13% seen once; the top ten hold about 11%. In this sample, this clonotype turned up many times. Sequenced: blood, either unsorted or a sorted T cell fraction (not recorded which). The source is a female donor with ankylosing spondylitis or in good health (not recorded which).

In DNA form, the CDR3 reads TGCAGTGCTATTATCCGGGGGGTAGGCAATCAGCCCCAGCATTTT. Protein product: CSAIIRGVGNQPQHF. This sequence joins TRBV20-1 and TRBJ1-5; D is perhaps TRBD1 (5 bases). Germline-derived CDR1 and CDR2 are DFQATT and SNEGSKA (reference sequence). The CDR3 has 15 amino acids. Trimming removed 4 bases from V and 2 bases from J, with 15 bases in between.